Listed below are T cell receptor beta chains from one sample, sequenced in a study of blood T cell repertoires in COVID-19. Sequenced by immunoSEQ multiplex PCR; TCRdb stores in-frame clones only, minus some. This sample has about 69,000 clones, with about 85% found just once. Sequencing was carried out using peripheral blood. Receptors originate from a man at least 80 years old with acute or convalescent COVID-19. Each CDR3 is given with its conserved first and last residue. D genes are given only for firm matches.

D gene | J gene | V gene | CDR3 length | CDR3 protein
NA | TRBJ2-6 | TRBV11-3 | 17 | CASSPTGHPSGANVLTF
TRBD2 | TRBJ2-1 | TRBV5-1 | 17 | CASSWLSGSLSYNEQFF
NA | TRBJ1-2 | TRBV7-8 | 14 | CASSVRLENYGYTF
NA | TRBJ2-1 | TRBV7-2 | 14 | CASSPEGSYNEQFF
TRBD1 | TRBJ1-4 | TRBV11-2 | 16 | CASSLDLGTANEKLFF
TRBD2 | TRBJ2-1 | TRBV4-3 | 17 | CASSQGTSGGDYNEQFF
NA | TRBJ1-1 | TRBV4-2 | 15 | CASSQDHSMNTEAFF
TRBD2 | TRBJ2-1 | TRBV2 | 15 | CASRATSGNYNEQFF
NA | TRBJ1-2 | TRBV7-2 | 15 | CASSLDWGRGYGYTF
NA | TRBJ1-1 | TRBV6-2/TRBV6-3 | 13 | CASSSRGNTEAFF
NA | TRBJ1-1 | TRBV27 | 11 | CASHTNTEAFF
NA | TRBJ1-1 | TRBV5-1 | 14 | CASSGSGVRTEAFF
NA | TRBJ1-4 | TRBV29-1 | 13 | CSVGTFPREKLFF
NA | TRBJ1-6 | TRBV6-5 | 15 | CASSSAGAGDSPLHF
NA | TRBJ1-1 | TRBV20-1 | 12 | CSASQGRTEAFF
TRBD1 | TRBJ1-2 | TRBV29-1 | 15 | CSVTRTGLTNYGYTF
NA | TRBJ2-1 | TRBV12-1 | 21 | CASSRTPSQREGPSSYNEQFF
NA | TRBJ2-5 | TRBV7-2 | 14 | CASTLGRSGETQYF
TRBD2 | TRBJ2-3 | TRBV6-5 | 16 | CASSYDGGRATDTQYF
NA | TRBJ1-4 | TRBV29-1 | 14 | CSVEVLGSNEKLFF
TRBD2 | TRBJ2-5 | TRBV23-1 | 19 | CASSPPEREGVVDQETQYF
TRBD1 | TRBJ2-3 | TRBV6-2/TRBV6-3 | 17 | CASSYDPGTGETDTQYF
TRBD1 | TRBJ1-3 | TRBV19 | 18 | CASSILGDSRRSGNTIYF
TRBD1 | TRBJ1-5 | TRBV3-1/TRBV3-2 | 14 | CASSQTGGHQPQHF
NA | TRBJ2-7 | TRBV29-1 | 13 | CSVEGAASYEQYF
NA | TRBJ1-5 | TRBV19 | 17 | CASSIGTGSTDSQPQHF
TRBD2 | TRBJ2-7 | TRBV5-4 | 14 | CASSISGTSYEQYF
NA | TRBJ1-1 | TRBV30 | 13 | CAWTKTENTEAFF
NA | TRBJ2-3 | TRBV13 | 13 | CASSRSRGYTQYF
TRBD1 | TRBJ1-4 | TRBV24-1 | 18 | CATSDFQGVAATNEKLFF
NA | TRBJ1-1 | TRBV7-2 | 14 | CASSLYRLNTEAFF
NA | TRBJ1-6 | TRBV7-6 | 14 | CASSLEAGSKPLHF
NA | TRBJ2-1 | TRBV7-2 | 15 | CAGGIYPSSYNEQFF
TRBD2 | TRBJ2-5 | TRBV5-1 | 15 | CASSQLARRQETQYF
NA | TRBJ1-1 | TRBV29-1 | 13 | CSGKQGRTTEAFF
TRBD2 | TRBJ2-3 | TRBV6-5 | 15 | CASCGRGGATDTQYF
TRBD2 | TRBJ2-2 | TRBV5-1 | 21 | CASSLRPGLAGARMNTGELFF
TRBD1 | TRBJ2-7 | TRBV7-9 | 16 | CASSLTLGQISYEQYF
NA | TRBJ2-7 | TRBV6-5 | 14 | CGTTSAGSTYEQYF
NA | TRBJ1-5 | TRBV27 | 15 | CASSLLAGGNQPQHF
TRBD1 | TRBJ1-1 | TRBV4-1 | 16 | CASSPGQARRNTEAFF
NA | TRBJ2-7 | TRBV30 | 12 | CAWSRLSYEQYF
NA | TRBJ1-5 | TRBV7-8 | 17 | CASSPGLGFYSNQPQHF
TRBD1 | TRBJ1-1 | TRBV27 | 13 | CASSIYRGTEAFF
TRBD1 | TRBJ2-2 | TRBV24-1 | 15 | CATSRTGANTGELFF
TRBD2 | TRBJ2-7 | TRBV11-3 | 14 | CASTQGGGRNEQYF
TRBD2 | TRBJ2-3 | TRBV19 | 12 | CAMAGGTDTQYF
NA | TRBJ1-2 | TRBV5-1 | 14 | CASSSTQGHYGYTF
TRBD1 | TRBJ2-7 | TRBV6-6 | 16 | CASSPRQGQGAREQYF
NA | TRBJ2-5 | TRBV19 | 14 | CASSIETGRETQYF
NA | TRBJ1-2 | TRBV28 | 12 | CASSFSGYGYTF
NA | TRBJ2-1 | TRBV19 | 14 | CASSKKVGPDEQFF
TRBD1 | TRBJ1-5 | TRBV30 | 15 | CAWSPGQGSNQPQHF
NA | TRBJ2-5 | TRBV28 | 15 | CASSLSGRGQETQYF
NA | TRBJ1-1 | TRBV6-1 | 13 | CASSERGGTEAFF